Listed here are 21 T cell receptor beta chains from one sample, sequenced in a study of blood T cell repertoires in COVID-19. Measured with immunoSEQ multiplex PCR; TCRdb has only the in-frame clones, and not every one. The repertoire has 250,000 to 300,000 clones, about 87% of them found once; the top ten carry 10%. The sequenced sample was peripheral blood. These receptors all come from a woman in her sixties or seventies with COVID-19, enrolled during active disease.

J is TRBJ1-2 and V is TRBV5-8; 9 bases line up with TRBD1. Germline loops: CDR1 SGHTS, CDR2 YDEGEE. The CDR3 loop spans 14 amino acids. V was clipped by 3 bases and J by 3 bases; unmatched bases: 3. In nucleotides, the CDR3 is TGTGCCAGCAGCTCGGGACAGGGCGACTATGGCTACACCTTC. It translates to CASSSGQGDYGYTF.

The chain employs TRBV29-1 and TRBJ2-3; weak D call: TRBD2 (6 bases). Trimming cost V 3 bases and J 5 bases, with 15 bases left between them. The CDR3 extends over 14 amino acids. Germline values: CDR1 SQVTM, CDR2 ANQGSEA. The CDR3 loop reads CSVERDWGRDTQYF. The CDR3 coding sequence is TGCAGCGTTGAGCGGGACTGGGGGAGAGATACGCAGTATTTT.

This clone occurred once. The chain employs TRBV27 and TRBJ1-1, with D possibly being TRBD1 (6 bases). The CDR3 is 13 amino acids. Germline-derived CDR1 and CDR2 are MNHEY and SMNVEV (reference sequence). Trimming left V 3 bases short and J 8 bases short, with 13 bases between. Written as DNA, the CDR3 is TGTGCCAGCAGTTTCATTGAGGGACAAGAAGCTTTCTTT. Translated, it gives CASSFIEGQEAFF.

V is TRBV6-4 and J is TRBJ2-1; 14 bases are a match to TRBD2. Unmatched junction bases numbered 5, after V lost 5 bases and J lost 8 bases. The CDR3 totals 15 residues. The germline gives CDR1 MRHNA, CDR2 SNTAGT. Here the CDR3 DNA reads TGTGCCAGCAGTCCCGGGACTAGCGGGAGCGATGAGCAGTTCTTC. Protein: CASSPGTSGSDEQFF.

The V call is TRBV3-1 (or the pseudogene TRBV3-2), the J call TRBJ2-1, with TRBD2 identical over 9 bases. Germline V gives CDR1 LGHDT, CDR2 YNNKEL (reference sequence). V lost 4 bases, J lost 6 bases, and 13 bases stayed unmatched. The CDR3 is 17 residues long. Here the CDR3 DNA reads TGTGCCAGCAGCCGAACCCCTGCGGGACTAGCCTCCAATGAGCAGTTCTTC. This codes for CASSRTPAGLASNEQFF.

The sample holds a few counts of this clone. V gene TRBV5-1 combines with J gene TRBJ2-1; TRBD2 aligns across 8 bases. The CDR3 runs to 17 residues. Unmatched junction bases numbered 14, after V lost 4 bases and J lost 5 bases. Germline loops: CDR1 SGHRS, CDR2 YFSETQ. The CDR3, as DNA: TGCGCCAGCAGCGTAGGTTTGTGGCGGGAGGTTAACAATGAGCAGTTCTTC. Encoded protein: CASSVGLWREVNNEQFF.

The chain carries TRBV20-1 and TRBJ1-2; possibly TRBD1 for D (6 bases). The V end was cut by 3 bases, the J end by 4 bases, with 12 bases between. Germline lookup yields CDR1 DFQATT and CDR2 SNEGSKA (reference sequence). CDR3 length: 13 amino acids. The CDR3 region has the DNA TGCAGTGCTAGTGGACAGACAAGCTATGGCTACACCTTC. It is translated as CSASGQTSYGYTF.

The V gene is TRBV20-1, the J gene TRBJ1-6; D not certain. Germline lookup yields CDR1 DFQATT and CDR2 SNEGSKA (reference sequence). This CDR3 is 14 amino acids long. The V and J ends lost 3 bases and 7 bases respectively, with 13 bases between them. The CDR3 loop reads CSASLGRWNSPLHF. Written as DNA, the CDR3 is TGCAGTGCTAGTTTGGGGAGGTGGAATTCACCCCTCCACTTT.

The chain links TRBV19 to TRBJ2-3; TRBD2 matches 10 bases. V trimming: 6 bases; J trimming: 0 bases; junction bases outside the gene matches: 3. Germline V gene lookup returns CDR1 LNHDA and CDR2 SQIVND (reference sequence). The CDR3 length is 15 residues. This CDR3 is CASSPGLASTDTQYF. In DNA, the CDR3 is TGTGCCAGTAGCCCGGGACTAGCGAGCACAGATACGCAGTATTTT.

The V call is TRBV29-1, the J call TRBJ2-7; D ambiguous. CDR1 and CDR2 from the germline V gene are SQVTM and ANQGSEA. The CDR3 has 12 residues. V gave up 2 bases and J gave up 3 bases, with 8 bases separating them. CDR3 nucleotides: TGCAGCGTTGAAAACGAACTCTACGAGCAGTACTTC. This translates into CSVENELYEQYF.

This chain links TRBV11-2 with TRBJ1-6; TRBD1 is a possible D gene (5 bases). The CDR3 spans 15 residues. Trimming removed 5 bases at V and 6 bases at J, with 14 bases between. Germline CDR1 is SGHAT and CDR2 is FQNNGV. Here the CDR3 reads CASSLSGWGNSPLHF. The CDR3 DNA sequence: TGTGCCAGCAGCCTTTCAGGGTGGGGTAATTCACCCCTCCACTTT.

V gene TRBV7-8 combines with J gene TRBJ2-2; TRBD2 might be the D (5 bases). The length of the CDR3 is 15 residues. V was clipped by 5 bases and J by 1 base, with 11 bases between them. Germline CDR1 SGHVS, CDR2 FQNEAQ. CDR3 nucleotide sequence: TGTGCCAGCAGCCCCAATGGGAGGAACACCGGGGAGCTGTTTTTT. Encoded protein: CASSPNGRNTGELFF.

CDR3 bases: TGTGCCAGCATTGGGGTAGCGGAATCCTACGAGCAGTACTTC. Protein product: CASIGVAESYEQYF. The gene calls are TRBV28 and TRBJ2-7; a weak D match, TRBD2 (6 bases). Per the germline V gene, CDR1 is MDHEN and CDR2 is SYDVKM. The V end lost 7 bases, the J end lost 1 base, and 14 bases lay between the germline ends. This CDR3 has 14 amino acids.

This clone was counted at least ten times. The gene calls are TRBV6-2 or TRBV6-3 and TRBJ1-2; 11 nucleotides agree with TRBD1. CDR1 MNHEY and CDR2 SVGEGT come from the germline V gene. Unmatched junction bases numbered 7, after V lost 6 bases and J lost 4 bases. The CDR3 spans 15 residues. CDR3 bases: TGTGCCAGCAGCGGACAGGGGGCGCGGATCTATGGCTACACCTTC. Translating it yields CASSGQGARIYGYTF.

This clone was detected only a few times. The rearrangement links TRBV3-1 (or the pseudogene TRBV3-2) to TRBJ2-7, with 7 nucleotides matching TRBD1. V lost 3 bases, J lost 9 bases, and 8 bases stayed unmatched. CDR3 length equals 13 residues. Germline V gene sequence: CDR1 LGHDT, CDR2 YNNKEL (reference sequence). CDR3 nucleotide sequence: TGTGCCAGCAGCCAGGGACAGTATGGGAGGCAGTACTTC. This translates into CASSQGQYGRQYF.

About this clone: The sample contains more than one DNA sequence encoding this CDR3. The CDR3, as DNA: TGCGCCAGCAGCCAAGACAGGGGCTACGAGCAGTACTTC. This translates into CASSQDRGYEQYF. V gene TRBV4-3 combines with J gene TRBJ2-7, with D perhaps matching TRBD1 (6 bases). Germline V gene sequence: CDR1 LGHNA, CDR2 YSLEER. This CDR3 contains 13 residues. V lost 0 bases and J lost 3, with 6 bases in between.

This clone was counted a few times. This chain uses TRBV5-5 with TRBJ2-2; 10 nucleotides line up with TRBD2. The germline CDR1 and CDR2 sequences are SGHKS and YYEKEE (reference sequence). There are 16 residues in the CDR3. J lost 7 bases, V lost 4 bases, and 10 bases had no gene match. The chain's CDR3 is CASSRRAGGQIGELFF. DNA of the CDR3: TGTGCCAGCAGCCGTCGAGCGGGAGGGCAGATCGGGGAGCTGTTTTTT. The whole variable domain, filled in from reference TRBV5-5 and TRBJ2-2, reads DAGVTQSPTHLIKTRGQQVTLRCSPISGHKSVSWYQQVLGQGPQFIFQYYEKEERGRGNFPDRFSARQFPNYSSELNVNALLLGDSALYLCASSRRAGGQIGELFFGEGSRLTVL.

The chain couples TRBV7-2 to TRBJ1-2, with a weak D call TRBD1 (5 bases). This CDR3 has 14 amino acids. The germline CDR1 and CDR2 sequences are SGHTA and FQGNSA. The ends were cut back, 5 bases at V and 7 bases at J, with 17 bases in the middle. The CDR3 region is CASSPAQGASGYTF. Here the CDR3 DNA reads TGTGCCAGCAGCCCTGCGCAAGGGGCGAGTGGCTACACCTTC.

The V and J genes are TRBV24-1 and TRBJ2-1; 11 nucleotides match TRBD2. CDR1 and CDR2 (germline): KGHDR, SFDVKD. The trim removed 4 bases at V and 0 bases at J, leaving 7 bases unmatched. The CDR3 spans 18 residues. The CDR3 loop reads CATSDSFTSGSSYNEQFF. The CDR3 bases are TGTGCCACCAGTGACTCCTTTACTAGCGGGAGCTCCTACAATGAGCAGTTCTTC.

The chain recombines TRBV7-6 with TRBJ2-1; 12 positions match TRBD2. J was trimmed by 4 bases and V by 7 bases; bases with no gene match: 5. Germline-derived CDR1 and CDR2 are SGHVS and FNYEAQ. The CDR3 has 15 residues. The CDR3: CASTLAGGIYNEQFF. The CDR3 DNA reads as TGTGCCAGCACCCTAGCGGGAGGGATATACAATGAGCAGTTCTTC.

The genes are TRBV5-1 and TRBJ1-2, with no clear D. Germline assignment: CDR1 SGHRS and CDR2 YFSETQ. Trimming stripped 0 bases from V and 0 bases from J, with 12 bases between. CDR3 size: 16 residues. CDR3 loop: CASSLASGISNYGYTF. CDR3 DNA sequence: TGCGCCAGCAGCTTGGCATCGGGGATCTCTAACTATGGCTACACCTTC. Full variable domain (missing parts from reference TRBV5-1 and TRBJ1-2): KAGVTQTPRYLIKTRGQQVTLSCSPISGHRSVSWYQQTPGQGLQFLFEYFSETQRNKGNFPGRFSGRQFSNSRSEMNVSTLELGDSALYLCASSLASGISNYGYTFGSGTRLTVV.